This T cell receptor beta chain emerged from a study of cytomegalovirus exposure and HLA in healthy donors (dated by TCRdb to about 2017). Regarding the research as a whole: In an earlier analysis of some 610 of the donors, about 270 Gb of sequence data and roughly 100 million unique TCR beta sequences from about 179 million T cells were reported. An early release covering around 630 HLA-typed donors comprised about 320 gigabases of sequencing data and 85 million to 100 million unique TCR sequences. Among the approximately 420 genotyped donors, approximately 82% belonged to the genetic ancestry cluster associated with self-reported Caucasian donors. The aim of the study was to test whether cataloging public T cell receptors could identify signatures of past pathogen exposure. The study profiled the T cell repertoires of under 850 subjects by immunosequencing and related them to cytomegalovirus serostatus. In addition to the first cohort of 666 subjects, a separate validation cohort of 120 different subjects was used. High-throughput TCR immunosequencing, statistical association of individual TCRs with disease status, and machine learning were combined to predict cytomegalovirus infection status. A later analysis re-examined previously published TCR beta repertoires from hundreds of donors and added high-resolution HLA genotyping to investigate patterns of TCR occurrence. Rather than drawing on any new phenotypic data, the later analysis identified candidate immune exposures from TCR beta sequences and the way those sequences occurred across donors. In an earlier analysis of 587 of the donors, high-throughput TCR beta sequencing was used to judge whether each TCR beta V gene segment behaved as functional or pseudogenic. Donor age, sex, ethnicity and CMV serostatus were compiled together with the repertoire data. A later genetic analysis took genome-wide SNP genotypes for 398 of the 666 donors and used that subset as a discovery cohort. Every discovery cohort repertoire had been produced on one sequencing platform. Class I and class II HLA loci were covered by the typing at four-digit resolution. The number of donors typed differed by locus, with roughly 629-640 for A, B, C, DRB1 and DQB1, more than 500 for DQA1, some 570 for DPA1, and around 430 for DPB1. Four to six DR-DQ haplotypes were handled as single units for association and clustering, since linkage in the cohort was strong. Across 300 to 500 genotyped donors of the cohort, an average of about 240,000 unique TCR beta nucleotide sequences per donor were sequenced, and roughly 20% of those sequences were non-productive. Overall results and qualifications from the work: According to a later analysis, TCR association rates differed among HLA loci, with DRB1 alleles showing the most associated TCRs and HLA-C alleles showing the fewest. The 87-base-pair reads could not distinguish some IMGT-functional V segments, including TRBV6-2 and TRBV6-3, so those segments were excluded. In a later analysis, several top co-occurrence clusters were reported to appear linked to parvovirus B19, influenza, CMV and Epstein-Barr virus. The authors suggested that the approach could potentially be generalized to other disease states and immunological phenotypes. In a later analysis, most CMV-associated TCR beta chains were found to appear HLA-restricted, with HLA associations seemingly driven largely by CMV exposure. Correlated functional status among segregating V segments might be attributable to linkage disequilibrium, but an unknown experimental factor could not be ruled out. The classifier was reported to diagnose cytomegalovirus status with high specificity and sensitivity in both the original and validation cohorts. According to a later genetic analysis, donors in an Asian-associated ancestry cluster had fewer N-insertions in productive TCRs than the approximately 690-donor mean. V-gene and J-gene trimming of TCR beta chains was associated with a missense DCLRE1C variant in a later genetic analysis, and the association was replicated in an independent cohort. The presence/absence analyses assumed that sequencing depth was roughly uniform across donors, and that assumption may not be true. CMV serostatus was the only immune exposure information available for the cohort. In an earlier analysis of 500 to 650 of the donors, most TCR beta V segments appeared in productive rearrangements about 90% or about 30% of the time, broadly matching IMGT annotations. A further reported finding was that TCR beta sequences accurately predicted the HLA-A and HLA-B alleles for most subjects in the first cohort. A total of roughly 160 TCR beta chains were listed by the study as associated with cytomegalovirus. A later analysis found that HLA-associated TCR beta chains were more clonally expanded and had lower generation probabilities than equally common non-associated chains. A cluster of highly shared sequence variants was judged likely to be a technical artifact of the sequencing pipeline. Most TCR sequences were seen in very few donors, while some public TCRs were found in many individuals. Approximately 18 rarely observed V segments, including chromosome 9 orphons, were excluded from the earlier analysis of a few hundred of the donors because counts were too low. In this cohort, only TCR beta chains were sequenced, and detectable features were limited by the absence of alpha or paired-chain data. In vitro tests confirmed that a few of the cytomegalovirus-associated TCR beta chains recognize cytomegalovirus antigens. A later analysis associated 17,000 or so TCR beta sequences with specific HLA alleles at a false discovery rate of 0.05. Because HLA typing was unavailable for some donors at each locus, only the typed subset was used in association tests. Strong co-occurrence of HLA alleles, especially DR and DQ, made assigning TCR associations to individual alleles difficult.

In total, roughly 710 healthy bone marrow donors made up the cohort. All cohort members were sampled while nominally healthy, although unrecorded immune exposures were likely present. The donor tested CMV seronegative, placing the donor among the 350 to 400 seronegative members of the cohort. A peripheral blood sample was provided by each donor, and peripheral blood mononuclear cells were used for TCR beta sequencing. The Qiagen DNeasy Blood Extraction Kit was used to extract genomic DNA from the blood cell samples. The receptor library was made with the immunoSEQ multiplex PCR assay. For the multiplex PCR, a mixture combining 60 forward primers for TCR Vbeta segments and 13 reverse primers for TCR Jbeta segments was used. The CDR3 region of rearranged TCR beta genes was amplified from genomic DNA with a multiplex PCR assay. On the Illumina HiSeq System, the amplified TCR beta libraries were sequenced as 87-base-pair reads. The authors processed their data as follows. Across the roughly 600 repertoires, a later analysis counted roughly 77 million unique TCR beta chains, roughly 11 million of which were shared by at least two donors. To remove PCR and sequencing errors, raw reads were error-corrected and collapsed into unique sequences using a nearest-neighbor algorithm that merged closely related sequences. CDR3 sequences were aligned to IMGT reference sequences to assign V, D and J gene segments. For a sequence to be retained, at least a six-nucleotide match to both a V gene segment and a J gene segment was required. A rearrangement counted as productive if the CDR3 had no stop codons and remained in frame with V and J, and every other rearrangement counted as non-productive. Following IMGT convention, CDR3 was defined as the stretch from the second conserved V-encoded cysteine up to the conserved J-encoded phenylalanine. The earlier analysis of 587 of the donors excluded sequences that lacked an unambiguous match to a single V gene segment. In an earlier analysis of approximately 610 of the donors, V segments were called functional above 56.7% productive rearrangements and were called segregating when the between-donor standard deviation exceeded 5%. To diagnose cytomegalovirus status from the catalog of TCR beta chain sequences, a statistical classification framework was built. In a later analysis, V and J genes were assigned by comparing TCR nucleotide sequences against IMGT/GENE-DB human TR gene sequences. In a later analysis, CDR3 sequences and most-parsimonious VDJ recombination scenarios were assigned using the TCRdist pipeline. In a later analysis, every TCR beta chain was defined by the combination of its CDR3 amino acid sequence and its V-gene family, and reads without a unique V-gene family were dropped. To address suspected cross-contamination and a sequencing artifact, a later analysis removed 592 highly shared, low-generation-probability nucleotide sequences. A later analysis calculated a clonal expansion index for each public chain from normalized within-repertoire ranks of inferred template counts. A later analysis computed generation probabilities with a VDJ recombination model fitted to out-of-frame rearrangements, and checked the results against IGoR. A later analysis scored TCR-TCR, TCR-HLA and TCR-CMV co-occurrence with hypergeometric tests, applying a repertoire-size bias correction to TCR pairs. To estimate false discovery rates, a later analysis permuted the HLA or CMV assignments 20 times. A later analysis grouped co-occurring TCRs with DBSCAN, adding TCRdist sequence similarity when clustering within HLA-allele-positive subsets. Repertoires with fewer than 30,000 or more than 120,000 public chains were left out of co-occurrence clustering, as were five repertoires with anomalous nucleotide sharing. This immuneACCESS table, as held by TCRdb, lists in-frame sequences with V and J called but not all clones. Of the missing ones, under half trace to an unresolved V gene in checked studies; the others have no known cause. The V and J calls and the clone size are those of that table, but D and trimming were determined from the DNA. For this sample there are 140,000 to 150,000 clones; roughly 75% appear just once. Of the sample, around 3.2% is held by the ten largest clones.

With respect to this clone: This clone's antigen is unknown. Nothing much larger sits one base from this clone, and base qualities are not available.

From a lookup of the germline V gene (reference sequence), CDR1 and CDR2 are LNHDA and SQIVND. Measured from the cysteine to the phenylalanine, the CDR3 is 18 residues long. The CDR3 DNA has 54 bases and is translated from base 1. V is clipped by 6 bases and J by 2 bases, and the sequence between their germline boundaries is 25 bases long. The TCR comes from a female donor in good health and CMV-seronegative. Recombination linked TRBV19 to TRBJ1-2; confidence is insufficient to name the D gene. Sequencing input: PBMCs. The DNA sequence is TGTGCCAGTAGCCATAAGAGTTACGGTTCGCGGCGGAACTATGGCTACACCTTC. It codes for CASSHKSYGSRRNYGYTF.